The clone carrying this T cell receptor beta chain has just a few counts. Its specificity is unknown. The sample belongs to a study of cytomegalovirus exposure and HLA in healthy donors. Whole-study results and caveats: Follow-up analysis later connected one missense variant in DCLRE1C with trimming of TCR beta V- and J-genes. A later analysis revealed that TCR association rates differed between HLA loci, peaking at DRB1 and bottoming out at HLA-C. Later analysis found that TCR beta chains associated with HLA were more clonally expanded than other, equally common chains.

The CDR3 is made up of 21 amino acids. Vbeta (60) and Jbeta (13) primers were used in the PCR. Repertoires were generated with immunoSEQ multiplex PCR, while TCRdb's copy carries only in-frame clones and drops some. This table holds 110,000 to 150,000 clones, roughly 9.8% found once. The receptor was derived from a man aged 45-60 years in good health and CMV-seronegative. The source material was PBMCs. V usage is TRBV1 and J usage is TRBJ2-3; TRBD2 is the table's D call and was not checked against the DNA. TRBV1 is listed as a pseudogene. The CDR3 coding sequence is TGCACCAGCAGCCGGAGGACCGGACTAGCGGGAGCTCTACCTAGCACAGATACGCAGTATTTT. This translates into CTSSRRTGLAGALPSTDTQYF.